Detailed here is one TCR beta chain. The data were obtained in a study of blood T cell repertoires in COVID-19. The study drew participants aged 18 to 89 years from about two dozen US areas. This CDR3 region has 14 residues. Germline loops: CDR1 LNHNV, CDR2 YYDKDF (reference sequence). Trimming shortened V by 3 bases and J by 5 bases, and 12 bases separated the two germline ends. Source study methods: Counts of nucleated cells, estimated from reference gene primer amplification, were obtained. Produced via immunoSEQ multiplex PCR; TCRdb's table is partial and in-frame only. V and J calls plus clone size are reproduced from that table; the DNA served to infer D and trimming. Of about 230,000 clones listed, approximately 87% were seen once; the top ten hold approximately 3.3%.

V is TRBV15 and J is TRBJ2-3; weak D call: TRBD1 (7 bases). Sequenced input: PBMCs or T cells enriched from blood (not recorded which). The sequence was collected from a woman aged 45 to 65 in a cohort exposed to, infected with or recovered from COVID-19 (not recorded which). CDR3 bases: TGTGCCACCAGCAGGCGGCAGGGGGGAGATACGCAGTATTTT. Encoded protein: CATSRRQGGDTQYF.